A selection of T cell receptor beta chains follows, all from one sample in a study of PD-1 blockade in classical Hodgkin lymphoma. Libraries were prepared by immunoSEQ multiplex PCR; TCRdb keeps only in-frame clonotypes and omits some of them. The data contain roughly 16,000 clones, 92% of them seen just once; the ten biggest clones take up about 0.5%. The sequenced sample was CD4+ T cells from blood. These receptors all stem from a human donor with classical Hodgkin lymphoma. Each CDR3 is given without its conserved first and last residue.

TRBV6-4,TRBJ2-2,ASSRAAGTFTGELF
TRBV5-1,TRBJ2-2,ASSEQGAFSGELF
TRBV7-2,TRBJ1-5,ASSLIDHQPQH
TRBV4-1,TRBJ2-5,ASSQDPLRNTQETQY
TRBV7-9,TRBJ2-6,ASSRTGLSGANVLT
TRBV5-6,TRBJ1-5,ASSFQRNQPQH
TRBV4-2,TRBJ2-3,ASSRTGEDTQY
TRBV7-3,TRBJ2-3,ASSPGASVASDTQY
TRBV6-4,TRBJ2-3,ASSENGIDTQY
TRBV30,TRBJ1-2,AWRTGGVANYGYT
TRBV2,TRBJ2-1,ASSGLAGGAHEQF
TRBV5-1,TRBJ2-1,ASSFASGNNEQF
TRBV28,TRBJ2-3,ASSPGNTDTHY
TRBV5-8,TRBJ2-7,ASSSKALYEQY
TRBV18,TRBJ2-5,ASSTNSGAGETQY
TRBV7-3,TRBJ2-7,ASSQFSGASSYEQY
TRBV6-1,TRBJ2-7,ASSEAGTEQY
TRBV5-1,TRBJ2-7,ASSLGDLGPYEQY
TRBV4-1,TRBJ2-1,ASSQVDMISYNEQF
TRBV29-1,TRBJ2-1,SVERPGQSSYNEQF
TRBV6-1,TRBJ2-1,ASRDRGTYNEQF
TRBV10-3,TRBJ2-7,AISDEPNDYEQY
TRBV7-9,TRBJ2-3,ASSLAGTSDTQY
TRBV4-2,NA,ASSQDRGSSYEQY
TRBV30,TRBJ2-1,AWIPSGRETYNEQF
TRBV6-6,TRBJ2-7,ASSRTAGPYEQY